Each of the 9 T cell receptor beta chains below was sequenced from the same sample in a study of blood T cell repertoires in COVID-19 (dated by TCRdb to the early 2020s). Receptors were amplified or captured by the immunoSEQ multiplex PCR assay. Sourced from immuneACCESS, this table was stored by TCRdb with only in-frame sequences that have V and J called. A share of the clones is absent; for the studies checked, an unresolved V gene accounts for under half, and the remainder has no known explanation. Across this sample there are some 220,000 clones, with 87% seen only once. The ten largest clones take up about 12% of the sample. The sequenced sample was peripheral blood. The receptors were gathered from a young woman who had recovered from COVID-19.

The chain combines TRBV29-1 with TRBJ2-1; D may be TRBD1 (5 bases). The CDR3 totals 10 residues. Germline V gene lookup returns CDR1 SQVTM and CDR2 ANQGSEA. The germline V and J ends were trimmed by 4 bases and 9 bases, with 7 bases remaining between them. The CDR3 loop is CSVGQGEQFF. The CDR3 DNA reads as TGCAGCGTTGGGCAGGGTGAGCAGTTCTTC.

The gene calls are TRBV10-3 and TRBJ2-2; D gene uncertain. V shed 6 bases and J shed 5 bases, with 10 bases lying between them. The germline gives CDR1 ENHRY, CDR2 SYGVKD. The CDR3 covers 13 residues. CDR3 in DNA: TGTGCCATCAGCGCGATCCGGACCGGGGAGCTGTTTTTT. This gives the protein CAISAIRTGELFF.

V and J are TRBV7-3 and TRBJ1-1; unclear D gene. This CDR3 has 13 residues. The germline V and J ends were trimmed by 6 bases and 3 bases, with 11 bases remaining between them. Germline-derived CDR1 and CDR2 are SGHTA and FQGTGA. CDR3 sequence: CASSPGWDTEAFF. DNA of the CDR3: TGTGCCAGCAGTCCCGGGTGGGACACTGAAGCTTTCTTT.

The chain links TRBV9 to TRBJ2-7; TRBD1 agrees at 7 bases. Germline CDR1 reads SGDLS; CDR2 reads YYNGEE. The CDR3 has 13 amino acids. Unmatched junction bases numbered 2, after V lost 0 bases and J lost 5 bases. CDR3 protein: CASSVEGGDEQYF. CDR3 nucleotides: TGTGCCAGCAGCGTAGAAGGGGGCGACGAGCAGTACTTC. The full variable domain, completed using reference TRBV9 and TRBJ2-7, is DSGVTQTPKHLITATGQRVTLRCSPRSGDLSVYWYQQSLDQGLQFLIQYYNGEERAKGNILERFSAQQFPDLHSELNLSSLELGDSALYFCASSVEGGDEQYFGPGTRLTVT.

The chain couples TRBV25-1 to TRBJ2-7; TRBD1 might be the D (5 bases). Trimming stripped 2 bases from V and 5 bases from J, with 10 bases between. Germline-derived CDR1 and CDR2 are MGHDK and SYGVNS. The CDR3 sequence is 13 residues long. CDR3 residues: CASSEGASHEQYF. CDR3 in DNA: TGTGCCAGCAGTGAAGGGGCGTCCCACGAGCAGTACTTC.

V usage is TRBV11-2 and J usage is TRBJ1-2; D is uncertain. The V and J ends lost 0 bases and 4 bases respectively, with 9 bases between them. Looked up from germline, CDR1 is SGHAT and CDR2 is FQNNGV. This CDR3 spans 14 amino acids. This chain's CDR3 is CASSLDAGSYGYTF. CDR3 DNA sequence: TGTGCCAGCAGCTTAGATGCCGGGAGCTATGGCTACACCTTC.

The chain employs TRBV25-1 and TRBJ2-7, with 9 bases lining up with TRBD2. The CDR3 sequence is 16 residues long. V was clipped by 5 bases and J by 4 bases; unmatched bases: 12. Looked up from germline, CDR1 is MGHDK and CDR2 is SYGVNS. CDR3 residues: CASSSTEPGLAYEQYF. The CDR3 nucleotides are TGTGCCAGCAGTTCGACGGAACCGGGACTAGCTTACGAGCAGTACTTC.

This chain uses TRBV6-5 with TRBJ1-4; 10 bases line up with TRBD1. Germline V lookup: CDR1 MNHEY, CDR2 SVGAGI. The CDR3 contains 15 residues. J gave up 6 bases and V 7 bases, and 8 bases lay outside the gene matches. CDR3 amino acids: CASMRSGQGYEKLFF. The CDR3 DNA reads as TGTGCCAGCATGAGGTCGGGACAGGGGTATGAAAAACTGTTTTTT.

This clone has just one count. The chain carries TRBV2 and TRBJ1-1; possible D gene TRBD1, 6 bases. Trimming left V 5 bases short and J 0 bases short, with 10 bases between. The CDR3 is 14 amino acids. CDR1 SNHLY and CDR2 FYNNEI come from the germline V gene. For the CDR3, the DNA is TGTGCCAGCAGTTCCGGGACAATGAACACTGAAGCTTTCTTT. This encodes CASSSGTMNTEAFF.